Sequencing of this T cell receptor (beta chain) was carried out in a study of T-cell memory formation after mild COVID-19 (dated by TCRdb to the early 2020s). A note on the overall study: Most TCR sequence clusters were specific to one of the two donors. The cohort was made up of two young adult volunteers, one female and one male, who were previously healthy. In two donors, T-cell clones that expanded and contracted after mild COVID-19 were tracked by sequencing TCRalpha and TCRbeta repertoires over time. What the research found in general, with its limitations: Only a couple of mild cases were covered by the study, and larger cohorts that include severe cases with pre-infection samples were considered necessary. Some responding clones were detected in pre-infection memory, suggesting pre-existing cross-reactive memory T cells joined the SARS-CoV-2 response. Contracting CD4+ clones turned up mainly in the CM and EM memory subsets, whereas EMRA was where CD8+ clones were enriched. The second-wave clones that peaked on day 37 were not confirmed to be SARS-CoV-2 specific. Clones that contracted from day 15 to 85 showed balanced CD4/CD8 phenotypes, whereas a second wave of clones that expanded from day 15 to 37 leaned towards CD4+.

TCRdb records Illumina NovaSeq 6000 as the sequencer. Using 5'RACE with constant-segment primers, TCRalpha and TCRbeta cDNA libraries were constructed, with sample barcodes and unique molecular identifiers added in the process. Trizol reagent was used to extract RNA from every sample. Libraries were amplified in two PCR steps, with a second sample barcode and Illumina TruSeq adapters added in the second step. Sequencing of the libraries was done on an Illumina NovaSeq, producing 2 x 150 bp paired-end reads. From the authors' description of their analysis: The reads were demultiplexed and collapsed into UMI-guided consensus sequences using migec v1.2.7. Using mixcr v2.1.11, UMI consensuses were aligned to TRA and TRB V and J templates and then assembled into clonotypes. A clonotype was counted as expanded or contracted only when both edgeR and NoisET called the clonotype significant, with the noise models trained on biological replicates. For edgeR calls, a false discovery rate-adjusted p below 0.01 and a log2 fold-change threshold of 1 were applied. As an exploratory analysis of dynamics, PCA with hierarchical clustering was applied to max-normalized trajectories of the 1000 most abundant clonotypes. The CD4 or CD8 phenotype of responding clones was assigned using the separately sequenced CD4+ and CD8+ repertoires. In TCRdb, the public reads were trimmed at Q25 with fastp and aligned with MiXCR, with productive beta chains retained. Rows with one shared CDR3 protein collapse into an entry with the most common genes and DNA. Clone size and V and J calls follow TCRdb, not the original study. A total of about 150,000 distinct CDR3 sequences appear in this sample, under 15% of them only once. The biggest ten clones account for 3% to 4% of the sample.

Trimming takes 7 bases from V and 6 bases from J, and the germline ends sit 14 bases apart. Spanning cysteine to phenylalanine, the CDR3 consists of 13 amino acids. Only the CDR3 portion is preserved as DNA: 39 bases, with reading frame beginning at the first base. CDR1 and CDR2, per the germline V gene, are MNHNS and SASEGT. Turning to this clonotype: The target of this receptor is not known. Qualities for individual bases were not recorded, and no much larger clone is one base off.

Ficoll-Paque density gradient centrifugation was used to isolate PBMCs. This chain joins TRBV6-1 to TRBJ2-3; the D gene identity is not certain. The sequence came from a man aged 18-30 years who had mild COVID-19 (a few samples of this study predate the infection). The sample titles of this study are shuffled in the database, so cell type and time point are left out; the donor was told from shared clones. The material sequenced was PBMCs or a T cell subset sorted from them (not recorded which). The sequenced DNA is TGTGCCAGCACCCAGTCTGGGTGGGATACGCAGTATTTT. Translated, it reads CASTQSGWDTQYF.